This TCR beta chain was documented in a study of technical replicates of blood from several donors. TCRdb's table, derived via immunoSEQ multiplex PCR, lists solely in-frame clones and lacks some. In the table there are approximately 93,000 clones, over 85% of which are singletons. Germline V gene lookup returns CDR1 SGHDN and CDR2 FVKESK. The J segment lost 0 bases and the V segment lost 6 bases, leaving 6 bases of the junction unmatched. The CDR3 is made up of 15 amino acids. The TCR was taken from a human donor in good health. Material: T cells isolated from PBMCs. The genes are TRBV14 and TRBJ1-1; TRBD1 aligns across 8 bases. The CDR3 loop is CASSLWTGMNTEAFF. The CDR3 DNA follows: TGTGCCAGCAGTCTCTGGACAGGGATGAACACTGAAGCTTTCTTT.